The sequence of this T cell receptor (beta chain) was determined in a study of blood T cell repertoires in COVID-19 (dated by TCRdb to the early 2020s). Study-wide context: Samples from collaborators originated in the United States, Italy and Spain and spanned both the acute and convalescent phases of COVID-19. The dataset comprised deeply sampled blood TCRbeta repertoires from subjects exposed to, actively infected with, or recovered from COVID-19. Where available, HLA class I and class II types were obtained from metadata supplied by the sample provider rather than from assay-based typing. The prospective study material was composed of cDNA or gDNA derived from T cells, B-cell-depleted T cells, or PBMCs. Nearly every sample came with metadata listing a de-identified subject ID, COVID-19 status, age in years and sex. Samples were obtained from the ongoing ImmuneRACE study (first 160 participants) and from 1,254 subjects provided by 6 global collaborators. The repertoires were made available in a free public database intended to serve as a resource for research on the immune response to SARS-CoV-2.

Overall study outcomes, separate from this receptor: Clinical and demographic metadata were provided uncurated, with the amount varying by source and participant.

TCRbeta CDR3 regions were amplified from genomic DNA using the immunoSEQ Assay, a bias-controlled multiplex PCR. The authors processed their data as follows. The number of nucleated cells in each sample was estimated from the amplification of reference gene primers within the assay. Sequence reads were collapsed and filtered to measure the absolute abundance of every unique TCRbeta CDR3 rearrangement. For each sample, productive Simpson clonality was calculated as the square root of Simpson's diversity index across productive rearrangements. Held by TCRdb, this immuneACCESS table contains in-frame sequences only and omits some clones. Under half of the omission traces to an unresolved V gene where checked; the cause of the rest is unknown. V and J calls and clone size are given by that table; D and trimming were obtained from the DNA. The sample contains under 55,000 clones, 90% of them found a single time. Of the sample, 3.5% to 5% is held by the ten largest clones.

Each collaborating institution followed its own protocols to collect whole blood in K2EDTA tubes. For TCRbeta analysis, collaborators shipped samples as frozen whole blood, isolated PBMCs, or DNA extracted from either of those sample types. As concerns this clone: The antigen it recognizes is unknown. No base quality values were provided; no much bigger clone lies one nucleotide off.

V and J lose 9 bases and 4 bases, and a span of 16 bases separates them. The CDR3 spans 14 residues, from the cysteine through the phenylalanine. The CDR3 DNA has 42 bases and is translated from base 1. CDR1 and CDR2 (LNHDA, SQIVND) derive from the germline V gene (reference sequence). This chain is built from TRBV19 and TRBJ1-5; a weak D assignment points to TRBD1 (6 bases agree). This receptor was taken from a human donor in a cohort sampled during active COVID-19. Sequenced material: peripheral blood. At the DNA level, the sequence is TGTGCCAGCCGACCCGGGGGGCGAAATCAGCCCCAGCATTTT. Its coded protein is CASRPGGRNQPQHF.